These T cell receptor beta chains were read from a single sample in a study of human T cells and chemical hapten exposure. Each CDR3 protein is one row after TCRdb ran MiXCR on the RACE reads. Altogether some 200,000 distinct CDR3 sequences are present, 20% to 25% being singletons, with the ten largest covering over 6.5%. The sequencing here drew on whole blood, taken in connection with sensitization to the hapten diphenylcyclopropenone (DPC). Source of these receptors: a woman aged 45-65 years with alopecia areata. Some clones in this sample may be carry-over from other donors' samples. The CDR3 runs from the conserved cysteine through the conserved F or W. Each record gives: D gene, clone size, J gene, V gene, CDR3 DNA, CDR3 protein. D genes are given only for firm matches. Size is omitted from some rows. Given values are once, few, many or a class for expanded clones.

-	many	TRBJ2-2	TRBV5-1	TGCGCCAGCAGCCCGTCGAACACCGGGGAGCTGTTTTTT	CASSPSNTGELFF
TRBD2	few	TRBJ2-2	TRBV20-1	TGCAGTGCGCGGACTAGCGGGCCCACTTTAAACACCGGGGAGCTGTTTTTT	CSARTSGPTLNTGELFF
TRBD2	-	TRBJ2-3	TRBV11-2	TGTGCCAGCAGCTTAGGAGGGACTAGCGGGAGCACAGATACGCAGTATTTT	CASSLGGTSGSTDTQYF
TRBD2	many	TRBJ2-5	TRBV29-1	TGCAGCGGAGAGGGAGGGGAAGAGACCCAGTACTTC	CSGEGGEETQYF
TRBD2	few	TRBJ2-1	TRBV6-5	TGTGCCAGCAGTCGACTAGCGGAGAGCTACAATGAGCAGTTCTTC	CASSRLAESYNEQFF
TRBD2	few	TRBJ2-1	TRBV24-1	TGTGCCACCAGTGACCGGACTAGGAACAATGAGCAGTTCTTC	CATSDRTRNNEQFF
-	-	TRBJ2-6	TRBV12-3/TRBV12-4	TGTGCCAGCAGCGGAATGCGGGGGCCTGGGGCCAACGTCCTGACTTTC	CASSGMRGPGANVLTF
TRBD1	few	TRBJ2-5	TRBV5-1	TGCGCCAGCAGCATTCGACAGGGCGAGACCCAGTACTTC	CASSIRQGETQYF
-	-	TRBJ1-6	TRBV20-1	TGCAGTGCTAGAACAGGGAGGCGGAATTCACCCCTCCACTTT	CSARTGRRNSPLHF
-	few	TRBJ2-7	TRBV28	TGTGCCAGCAGTTTGGCAGATTTCGAGCAGTACTTC	CASSLADFEQYF
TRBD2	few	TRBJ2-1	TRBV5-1	TGCGCCAGCAGCTTGGACCTAGCGGATCACAATGAGCAGTTCTTC	CASSLDLADHNEQFF
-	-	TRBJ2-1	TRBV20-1	TGCAGTGCTATGGACCCATACAATGAGCAGTTCTTC	CSAMDPYNEQFF
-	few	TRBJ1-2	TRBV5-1	TGCGCCAGCAGGAGGGGGACGGAAGATGGCTACACCTTC	CASRRGTEDGYTF
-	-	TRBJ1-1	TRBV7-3	TGTGCCAGCAGCCTAGCCACAGGGTCGGGTGAAGCTTTCTTT	CASSLATGSGEAFF
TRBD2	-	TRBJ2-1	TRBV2	TGTGCCAGCCGGAGCGCTAGCGGGAGGATCAGCTCCTACAATGAGCAGTTCTTC	CASRSASGRISSYNEQFF
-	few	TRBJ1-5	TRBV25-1	TGTGCCAGCAGTGGACCAGGGAGTAGGGGCAATCAGCCCCAGCATTTT	CASSGPGSRGNQPQHF
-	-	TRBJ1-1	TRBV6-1	TGTGCCAGCACCCCCGGCGGGGGGACTGAAGCTTTCTTT	CASTPGGGTEAFF
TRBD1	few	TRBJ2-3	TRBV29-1	TGCAGCGTTGAAGTACCCCTCGGGACAGGGCGGGAGTATTTT	CSVEVPLGTGREYF
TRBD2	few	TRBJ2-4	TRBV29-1	TGCAGCGTTGTTCGGCTAGCGGGAGTCCTAGCCAAAAACATTCAGTACTTC	CSVVRLAGVLAKNIQYF
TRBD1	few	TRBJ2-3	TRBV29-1	TGCAGCGGGGGACAGACGGGCCCAACAGATACGCAGTATTTT	CSGGQTGPTDTQYF
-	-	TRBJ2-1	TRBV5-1	TGCGCCAGCAGTATTAGACGGGACTCTAGAACACCTGAGCAGTTCTTC	CASSIRRDSRTPEQFF
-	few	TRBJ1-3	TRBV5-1	TGCGCCAGCAGCCATACCCCCGGTTCTGGAAACACCATATATTTT	CASSHTPGSGNTIYF
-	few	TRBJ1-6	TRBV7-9	TGTGCCGGGCAGCGGGACTGGGATTCACCCCTCCACTTT	CAGQRDWDSPLHF
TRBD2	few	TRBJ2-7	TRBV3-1	TGTGCCAGCTCCCTGACTAGCGGGGTCCACGAGCAGTACTTC	CASSLTSGVHEQYF
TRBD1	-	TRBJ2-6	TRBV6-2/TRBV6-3	TGTGCCAGCAGTTCGAGGACAGGGACGAGCTCTGGGGCCAACGTCCTGACTTTC	CASSSRTGTSSGANVLTF
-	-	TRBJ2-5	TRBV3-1	TGTGCCAGCAGCCAGATGGGTGAGAAGGCGACCCAGTACTTC	CASSQMGEKATQYF
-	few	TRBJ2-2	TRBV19	TGTGCCAGCTCCGGGACACACAACACCGGGGAGCTGTTTTTT	CASSGTHNTGELFF
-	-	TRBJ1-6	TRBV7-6	TGTGCCAGCAGCCCCCGGGACGGCAATAATTCACCCCTCCACTTT	CASSPRDGNNSPLHF
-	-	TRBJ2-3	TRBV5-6	TGTGCCAGCAGCTTTGGCTGGGTAGATACGCAGTATTTT	CASSFGWVDTQYF
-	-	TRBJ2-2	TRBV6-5	TGTGCCAGCAGTCCCTCGGAGGGCGGGAACACCGGGGAGCTGTTTTTT	CASSPSEGGNTGELFF
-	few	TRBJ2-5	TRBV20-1	TGCAGTGCTCGTCTAACGGGAGAGACCCAGTACTTC	CSARLTGETQYF
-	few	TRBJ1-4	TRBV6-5	TGTGCCAGTTTCCCGACCCCAACTAATGAAAAACTGTTTTTT	CASFPTPTNEKLFF
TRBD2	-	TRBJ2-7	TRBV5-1	TGCGCCAGCAGCATCTTACCTACGGGACTAGCGGGAGTCTTCAGCTCCTACGAGCAGTACTTC	CASSILPTGLAGVFSSYEQYF
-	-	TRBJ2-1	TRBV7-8	TGTGCCAGCAGCTTAAGTAGGATTGAGCAGTTCTTC	CASSLSRIEQFF
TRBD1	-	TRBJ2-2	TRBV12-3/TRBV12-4	TGTGCCAGCAGTTTATACTTATGGGACAGGGGGCTTAACGGGGAGCTGTTTTTT	CASSLYLWDRGLNGELFF
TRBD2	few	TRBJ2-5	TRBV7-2	TGTGCCAGCAGCTTAAGGGGACTAGCGGGAGTGGAGACCCAGTACTTC	CASSLRGLAGVETQYF
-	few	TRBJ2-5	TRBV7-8	TGTGCGGTAGGGCCCCAAGAGACCCAGTACTTC	CAVGPQETQYF
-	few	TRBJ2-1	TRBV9	TGTGCCAGCAGCGGGGGACCGTCGAGGGAGGTGTTCTTC	CASSGGPSREVFF
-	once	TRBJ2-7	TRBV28	TGTGCCAGCAGTCCACCTTCCGGGGACCACTACGAGCAGTACTTC	CASSPPSGDHYEQYF
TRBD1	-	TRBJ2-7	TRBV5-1	TGCGCCAGCAGCTCCGACAGGGGGCGACAAGAGCAGTACTTC	CASSSDRGRQEQYF
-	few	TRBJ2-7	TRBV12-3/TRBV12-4	TGTGCCAGCAGTTTAGGTCCCGGGAAGGGATCCGAGCAGTACTTC	CASSLGPGKGSEQYF
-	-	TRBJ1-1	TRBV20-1	TGCAGTGCTAGAGTTACCGGTCGGGACACTGAAGCTTTCTTT	CSARVTGRDTEAFF
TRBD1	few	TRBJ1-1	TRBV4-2	TGTGCCAGCAGCCAAGAACAGGGGGCGAGCACTGAAGCTTTCTTT	CASSQEQGASTEAFF
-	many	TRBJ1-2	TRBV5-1	TGCGCCAGCAGCTTGGAGGCGTCCCGTTGGGGTAACTATGGCTACACCTTC	CASSLEASRWGNYGYTF
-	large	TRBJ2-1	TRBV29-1	TGCAGCGTTGTGCCAGGAAACAATGAGCAGTTCTTC	CSVVPGNNEQFF
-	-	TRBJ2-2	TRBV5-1	TGCGCCAGCAAGTCAAGGGCCGGAGTGGCCGGGGAGCTGTTTTTT	CASKSRAGVAGELFF
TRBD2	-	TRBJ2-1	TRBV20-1	TGCAGTGGCAAAGTCCCGGGACTAGCGGGTCGGCAGTTCTTC	CSGKVPGLAGRQFF
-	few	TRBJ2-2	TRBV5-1	TGCGCCAGCAGCTTTCAGGGGACGTACACCGGGGAGCTGTTTTTT	CASSFQGTYTGELFF
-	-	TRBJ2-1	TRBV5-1	TGCGCCAGCAGCGCCAGACAGGCGACCGACAATGAGCAGTTCTTC	CASSARQATDNEQFF
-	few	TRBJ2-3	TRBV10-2	TGCGCCAGCAGTGAGTCCGGAGGGAGTCAAATAGATACGCAGTATTTT	CASSESGGSQIDTQYF
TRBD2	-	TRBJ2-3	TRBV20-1	TGCAGTGCTGACAGTAGCGGGAGGGCTTCTAGCACAGATACGCAGTATTTT	CSADSSGRASSTDTQYF
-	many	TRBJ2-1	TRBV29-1	TGCAGCGTTGAAGGGCTTCGTCGCACCTACAATGAGCAGTTCTTC	CSVEGLRRTYNEQFF
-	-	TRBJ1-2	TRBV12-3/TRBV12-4	TGTGCCAGCACCTTCGGAGAGAATGGCTACACCTTC	CASTFGENGYTF
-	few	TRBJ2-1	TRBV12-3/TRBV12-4	TGTGCCAGCAGTTTAGTTCATGAGCAGTTCTTC	CASSLVHEQFF